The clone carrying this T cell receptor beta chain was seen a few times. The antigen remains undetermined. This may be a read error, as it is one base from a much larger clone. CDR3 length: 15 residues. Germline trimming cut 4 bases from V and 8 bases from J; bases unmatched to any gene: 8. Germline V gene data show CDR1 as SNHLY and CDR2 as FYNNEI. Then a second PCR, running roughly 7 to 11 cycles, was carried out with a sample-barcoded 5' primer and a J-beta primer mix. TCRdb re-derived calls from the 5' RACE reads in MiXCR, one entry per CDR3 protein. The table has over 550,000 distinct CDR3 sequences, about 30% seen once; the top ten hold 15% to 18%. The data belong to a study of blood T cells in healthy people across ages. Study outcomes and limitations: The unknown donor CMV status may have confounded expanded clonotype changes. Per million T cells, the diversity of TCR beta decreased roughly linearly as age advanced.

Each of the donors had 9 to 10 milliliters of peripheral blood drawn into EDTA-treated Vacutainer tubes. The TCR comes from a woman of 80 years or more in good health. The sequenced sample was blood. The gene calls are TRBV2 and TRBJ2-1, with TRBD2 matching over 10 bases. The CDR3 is CASSGALAGWYEQFF. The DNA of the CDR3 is TGTGCCAGCAGTGGAGCACTAGCGGGGTGGTATGAGCAGTTCTTC.